This T cell receptor (beta chain) was sequenced during a study of CD8+ T cells in alopecia areata. Extracted RNA was reverse transcribed into cDNA, the sequencing template. Assay: immunoSEQ multiplex PCR; the TCRdb copy retains only in-frame clones and omits some. The data contain hundreds of thousands of clones, about 62% of them singletons. The length of the CDR3 is 14 residues. The V gene's germline CDR1 is SNHLY and CDR2 FYNNEI. V was clipped by 6 bases and J by 7 bases, with 19 bases between them. Treatment in this sample: oral pan-JAK inhibitor, 5-10 mg twice daily. J is TRBJ2-7 and V is TRBV2; D is undetermined. Source: CD4+ T cells sorted from blood, taken at week 24, from a patient treated with tofacitinib. The source is a human donor with alopecia areata. The CDR3 spells CASSLDGLRTEQYF. In DNA form, the CDR3 reads TGTGCCAGCAGCCTGGACGGGTTACGCACGGAGCAGTACTTC.